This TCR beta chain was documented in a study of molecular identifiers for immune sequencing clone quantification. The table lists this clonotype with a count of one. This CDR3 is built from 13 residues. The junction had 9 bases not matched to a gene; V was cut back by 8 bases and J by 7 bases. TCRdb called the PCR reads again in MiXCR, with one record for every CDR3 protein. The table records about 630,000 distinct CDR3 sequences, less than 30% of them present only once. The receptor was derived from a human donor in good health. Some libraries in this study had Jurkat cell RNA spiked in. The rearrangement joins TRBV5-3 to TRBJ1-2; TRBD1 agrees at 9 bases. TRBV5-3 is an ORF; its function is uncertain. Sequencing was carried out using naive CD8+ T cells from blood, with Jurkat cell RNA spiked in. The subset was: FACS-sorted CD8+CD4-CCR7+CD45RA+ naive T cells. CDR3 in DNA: TGTGCCAGCAGTTGGACAGGGGCGGTTGGCTACACCTTC. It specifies CASSWTGAVGYTF.